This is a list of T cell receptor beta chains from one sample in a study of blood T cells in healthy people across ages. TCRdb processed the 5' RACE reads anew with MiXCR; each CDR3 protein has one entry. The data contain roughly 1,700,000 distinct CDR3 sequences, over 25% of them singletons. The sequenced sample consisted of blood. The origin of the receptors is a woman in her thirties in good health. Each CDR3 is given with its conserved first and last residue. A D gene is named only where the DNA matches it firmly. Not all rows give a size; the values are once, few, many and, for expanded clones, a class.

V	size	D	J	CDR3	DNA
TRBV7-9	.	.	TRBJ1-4	CASSSTPGEREKLFF	TGTGCCAGCAGCTCCACGCCCGGGGAGAGGGAAAAACTGTTTTTT
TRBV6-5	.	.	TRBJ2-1	CASSYQWDPSSYNEQFF	TGTGCCAGCAGTTACCAGTGGGACCCGAGCTCCTACAATGAGCAGTTCTTC
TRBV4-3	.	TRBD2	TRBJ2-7	CASSQEYGTSAYEQYF	TGCGCCAGCAGCCAAGAGTACGGGACTAGCGCCTACGAGCAGTACTTC
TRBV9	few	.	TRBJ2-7	CASSRPPGSESYEQYF	TGTGCCAGCAGCCGTCCCCCGGGGTCAGAGTCCTACGAGCAGTACTTC
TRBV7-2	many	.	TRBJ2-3	CASSYLEPDTQYF	TGTGCCAGCAGCTACCTAGAGCCAGATACGCAGTATTTT
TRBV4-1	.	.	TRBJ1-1	CASSQPRRGRTEAFF	TGCGCCAGCAGCCAGCCCCGGAGGGGCAGGACTGAAGCTTTCTTT
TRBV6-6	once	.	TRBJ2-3	CASLHSGPFTDTQYF	TGTGCCAGCCTTCACTCGGGACCCTTCACAGATACGCAGTATTTT
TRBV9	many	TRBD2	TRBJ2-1	CASSQNRGGFNEQFF	TGTGCCAGCAGCCAAAACCGGGGGGGCTTCAATGAGCAGTTCTTC
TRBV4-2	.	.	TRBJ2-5	CASSQDGLNSGKETQYF	TGTGCCAGCAGCCAAGACGGGCTTAATTCGGGGAAAGAGACCCAGTACTTC
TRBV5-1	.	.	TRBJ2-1	CASSRSPSGTAHNEQFF	TGCGCCAGCAGCCGCTCACCATCGGGGACGGCCCACAATGAGCAGTTCTTC